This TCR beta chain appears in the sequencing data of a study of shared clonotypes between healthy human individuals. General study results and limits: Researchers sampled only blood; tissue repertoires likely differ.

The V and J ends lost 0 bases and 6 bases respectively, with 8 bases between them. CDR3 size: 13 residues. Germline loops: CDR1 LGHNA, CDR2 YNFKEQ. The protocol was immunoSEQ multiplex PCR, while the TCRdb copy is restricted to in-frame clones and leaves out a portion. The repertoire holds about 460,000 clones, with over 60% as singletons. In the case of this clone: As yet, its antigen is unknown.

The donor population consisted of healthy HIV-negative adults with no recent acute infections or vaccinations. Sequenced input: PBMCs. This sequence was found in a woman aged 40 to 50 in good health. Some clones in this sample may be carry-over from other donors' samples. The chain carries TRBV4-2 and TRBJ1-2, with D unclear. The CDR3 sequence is CASSQEELHGYTF. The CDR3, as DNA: TGTGCCAGCAGCCAAGAGGAGCTACATGGCTACACCTTC.